This TCR beta chain was captured by sequencing in a study of T cells in Graves' hyperthyroidism and ophthalmopathy. Study-level findings and limits: In simple terms, a model built on 13 V-J features told ophthalmopathy apart from stable hyperthyroidism.

There were TCR beta CDR3 regions amplified from RNA transcripts. First-round RT-PCR targeting the TCR CDR3 was performed with the HTBI primer set. TCRdb re-analysed the multiplex PCR reads in MiXCR, keeping a single row per CDR3 protein. The sample has around 350,000 distinct CDR3 sequences; roughly 15% are singletons. Exclusions: uncontrolled infection, other autoimmune disease, pregnancy, lactation. The CDR3 is 14 residues long. The V and J ends lost 3 bases and 3 bases respectively, with 10 bases between them. Germline CDR1 MNHEY, CDR2 SMNVEV (reference sequence). This clonotype has a count of ten or more. Its specificity is unknown.

The chain uses TRBV27 and TRBJ2-3; no definite D call. This receptor was obtained from a woman between 25 and 40 years old with Graves' ophthalmopathy. The sequenced sample was blood. The CDR3 loop reads CASSLKYSTDTQYF. The CDR3 nucleotides are TGTGCCAGCAGTTTGAAGTACAGTACAGATACGCAGTATTTT.